This T cell receptor beta chain was captured in a study of cytomegalovirus exposure and HLA in healthy donors. Whole-study findings and limits: Within an earlier analysis, most TCR beta V segments proved productive either about 90% or about 30% of the time.

Trimming took 5 bases from V and 6 from J, leaving 8 bases between them. Germline V CDR1 and CDR2: SNHLY, FYNNEI. The CDR3 is made up of 13 amino acids. PCR involved 60 Vbeta and 13 Jbeta primers. Measured with immunoSEQ multiplex PCR; TCRdb has only the in-frame clones, and not every one. The sample consists of about 200,000 clones, over 70% of them appearing once. This clone was detected a few times. Its cognate antigen is unknown. The rearrangement uses TRBV2 and TRBJ1-6; D is uncertain. The specimen was PBMCs. This TCR came from a young man in good health and CMV-seronegative. CDR3 amino acids: CASSQDINSPLHF. The DNA of the CDR3 is TGTGCCAGCAGTCAAGACATTAATTCACCCCTCCACTTT. Supplemented by reference TRBV2 and TRBJ1-6, the full variable domain reads EPEVTQTPSHQVTQMGQEVILRCVPISNHLYFYWYRQILGQKVEFLVSFYNNEISEKSEIFDDQFSVERPDGSNFTLKIRSTKLEDSAMYFCASSQDINSPLHFGNGTRLTVT.